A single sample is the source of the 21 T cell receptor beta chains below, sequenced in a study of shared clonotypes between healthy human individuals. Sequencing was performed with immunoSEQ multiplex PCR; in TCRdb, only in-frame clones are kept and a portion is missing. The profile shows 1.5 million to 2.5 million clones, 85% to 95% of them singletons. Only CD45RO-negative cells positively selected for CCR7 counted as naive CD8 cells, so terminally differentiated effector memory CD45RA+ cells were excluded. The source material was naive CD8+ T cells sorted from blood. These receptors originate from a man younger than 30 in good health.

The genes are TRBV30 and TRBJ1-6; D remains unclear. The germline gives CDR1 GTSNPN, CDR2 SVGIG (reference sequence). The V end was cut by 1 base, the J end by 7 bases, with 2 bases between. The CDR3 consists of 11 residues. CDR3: CAWSGNSPLHF. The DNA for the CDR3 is TGTGCCTGGAGTGGGAATTCACCCCTCCACTTT. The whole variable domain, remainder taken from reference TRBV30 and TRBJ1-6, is SQTIHQWPATLVQPVGSPLSLECTVEGTSNPNLYWYRQAAGRGLQLLFYSVGIGQISSEVPQNLSASRPQDRQFILSSKKLLLSDSGFYLCAWSGNSPLHFGNGTRLTVT.

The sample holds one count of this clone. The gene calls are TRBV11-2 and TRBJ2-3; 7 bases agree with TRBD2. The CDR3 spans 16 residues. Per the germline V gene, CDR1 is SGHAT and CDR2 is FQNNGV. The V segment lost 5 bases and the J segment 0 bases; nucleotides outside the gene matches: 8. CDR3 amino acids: CASSPFSGTSTDTQYF. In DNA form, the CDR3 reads TGTGCCAGCAGCCCATTCAGCGGGACTAGCACAGATACGCAGTATTTT.

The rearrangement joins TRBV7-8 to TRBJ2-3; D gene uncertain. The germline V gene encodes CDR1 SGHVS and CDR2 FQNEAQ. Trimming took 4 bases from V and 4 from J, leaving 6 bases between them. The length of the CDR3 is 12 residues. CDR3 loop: CASSSPSDTQYF. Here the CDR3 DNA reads TGTGCCAGCAGCTCCCCCTCAGATACGCAGTATTTT.

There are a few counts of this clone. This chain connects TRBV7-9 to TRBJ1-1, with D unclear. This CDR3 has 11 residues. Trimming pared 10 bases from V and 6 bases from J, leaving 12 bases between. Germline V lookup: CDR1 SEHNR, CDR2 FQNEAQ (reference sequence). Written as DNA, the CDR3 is TGTGCCATCCTACACGGCTCTGAAGCTTTCTTT. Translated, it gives CAILHGSEAFF.

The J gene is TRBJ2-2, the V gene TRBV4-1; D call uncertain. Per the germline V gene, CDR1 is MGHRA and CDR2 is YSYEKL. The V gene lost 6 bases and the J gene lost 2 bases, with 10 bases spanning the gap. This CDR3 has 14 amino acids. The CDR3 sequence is CASSLGPNTGELFF. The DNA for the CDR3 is TGCGCCAGCAGTTTAGGGCCAAACACCGGGGAGCTGTTTTTT.

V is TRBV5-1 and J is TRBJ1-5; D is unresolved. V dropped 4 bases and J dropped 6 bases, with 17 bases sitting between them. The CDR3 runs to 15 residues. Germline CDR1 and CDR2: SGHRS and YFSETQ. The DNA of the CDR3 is TGCGCCAGCAGCGTGGACCCGGGCGTGGGTCAGCCCCAGCATTTT. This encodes CASSVDPGVGQPQHF. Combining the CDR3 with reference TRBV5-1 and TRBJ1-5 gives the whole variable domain KAGVTQTPRYLIKTRGQQVTLSCSPISGHRSVSWYQQTPGQGLQFLFEYFSETQRNKGNFPGRFSGRQFSNSRSEMNVSTLELGDSALYLCASSVDPGVGQPQHFGDGTRLSIL.

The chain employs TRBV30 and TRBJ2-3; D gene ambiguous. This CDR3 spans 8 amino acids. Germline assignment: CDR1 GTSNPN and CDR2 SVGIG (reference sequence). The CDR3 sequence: CGADTQYF. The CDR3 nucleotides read TGTGGGGCAGATACGCAGTATTTT.

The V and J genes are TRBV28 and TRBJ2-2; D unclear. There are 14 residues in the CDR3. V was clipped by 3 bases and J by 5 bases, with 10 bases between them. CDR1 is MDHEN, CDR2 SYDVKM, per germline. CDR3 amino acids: CASSFGETTGELFF. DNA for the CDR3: TGTGCCAGCAGTTTCGGAGAGACAACCGGGGAGCTGTTTTTT.

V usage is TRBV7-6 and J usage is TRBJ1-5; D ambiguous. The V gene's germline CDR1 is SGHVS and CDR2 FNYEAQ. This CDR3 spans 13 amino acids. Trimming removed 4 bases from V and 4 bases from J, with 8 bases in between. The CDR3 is CASSYGSNQPQHF. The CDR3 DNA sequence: TGTGCCAGCAGCTACGGGAGTAATCAGCCCCAGCATTTT.

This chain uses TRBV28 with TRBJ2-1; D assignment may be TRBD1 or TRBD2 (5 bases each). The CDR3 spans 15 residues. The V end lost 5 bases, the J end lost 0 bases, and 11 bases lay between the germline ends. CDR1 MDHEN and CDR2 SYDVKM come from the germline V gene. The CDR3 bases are TGTGCCAGCAGTGCCGGTGGGGGCTCCTACAATGAGCAGTTCTTC. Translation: CASSAGGGSYNEQFF. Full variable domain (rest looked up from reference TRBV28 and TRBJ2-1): DVKVTQSSRYLVKRTGEKVFLECVQDMDHENMFWYRQDPGLGLRLIYFSYDVKMKEKGDIPEGYSVSREKKERFSLILESASTNQTSMYLCASSAGGGSYNEQFFGPGTRLTVL.

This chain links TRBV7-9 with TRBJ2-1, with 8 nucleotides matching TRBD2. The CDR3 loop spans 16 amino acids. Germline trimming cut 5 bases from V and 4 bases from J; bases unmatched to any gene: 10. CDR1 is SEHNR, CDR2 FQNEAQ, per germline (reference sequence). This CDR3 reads CASSPLGAGAYNEQFF. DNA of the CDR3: TGTGCCAGCAGCCCCCTAGGAGCGGGAGCGTACAATGAGCAGTTCTTC.

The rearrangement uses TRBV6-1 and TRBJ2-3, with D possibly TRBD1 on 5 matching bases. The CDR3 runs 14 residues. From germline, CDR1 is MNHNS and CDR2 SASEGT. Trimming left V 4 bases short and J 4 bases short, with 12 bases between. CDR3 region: CASSGKRGADTQYF. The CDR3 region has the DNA TGTGCCAGCAGTGGAAAAAGGGGTGCAGATACGCAGTATTTT.

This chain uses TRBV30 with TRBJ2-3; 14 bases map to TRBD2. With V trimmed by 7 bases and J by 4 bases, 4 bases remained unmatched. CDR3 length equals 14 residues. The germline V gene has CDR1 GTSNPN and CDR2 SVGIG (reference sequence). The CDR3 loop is CASGLAGAPDTQYF. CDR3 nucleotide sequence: TGTGCCTCGGGACTAGCGGGAGCCCCAGATACGCAGTATTTT.

CDR3 loop: CASSSPLLGLGTYEQYF. The CDR3 bases are TGTGCCAGCAGCTCCCCCCTACTGGGACTAGGTACCTACGAGCAGTACTTC. V and J are TRBV7-2 and TRBJ2-7, with 8 bases fitting TRBD2. J gave up 2 bases and V 4 bases, and 13 bases lay outside the gene matches. Germline values: CDR1 SGHTA, CDR2 FQGNSA. The CDR3 is 17 residues long.

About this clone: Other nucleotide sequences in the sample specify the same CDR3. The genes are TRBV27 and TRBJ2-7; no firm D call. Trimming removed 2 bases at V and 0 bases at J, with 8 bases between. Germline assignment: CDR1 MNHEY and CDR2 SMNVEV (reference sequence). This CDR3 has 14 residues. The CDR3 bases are TGTGCCAGCAGTTTAGCCACTGGCTCCTACGAGCAGTACTTC. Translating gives CASSLATGSYEQYF.

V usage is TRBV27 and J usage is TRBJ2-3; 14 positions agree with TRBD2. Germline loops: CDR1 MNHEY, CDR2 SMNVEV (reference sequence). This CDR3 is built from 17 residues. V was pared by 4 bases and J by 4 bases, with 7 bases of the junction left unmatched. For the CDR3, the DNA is TGTGCCAGCAGTTCCATGACTAGCGGGGGGGCCGCAGATACGCAGTATTTT. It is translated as CASSSMTSGGAADTQYF.

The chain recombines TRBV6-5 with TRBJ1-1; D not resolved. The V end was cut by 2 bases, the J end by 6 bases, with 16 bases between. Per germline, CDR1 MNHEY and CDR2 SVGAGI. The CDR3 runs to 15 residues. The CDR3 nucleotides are TGTGCCAGCAGTTACCTTCGGGGTGGAAACCCTGAAGCTTTCTTT. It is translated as CASSYLRGGNPEAFF.

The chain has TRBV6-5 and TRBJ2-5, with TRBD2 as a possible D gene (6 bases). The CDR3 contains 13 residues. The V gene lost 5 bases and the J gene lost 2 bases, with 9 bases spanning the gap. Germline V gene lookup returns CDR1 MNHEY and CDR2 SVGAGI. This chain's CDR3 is CASSGTLQETQYF. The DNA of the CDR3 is TGTGCCAGCAGTGGGACTCTACAAGAGACCCAGTACTTC.

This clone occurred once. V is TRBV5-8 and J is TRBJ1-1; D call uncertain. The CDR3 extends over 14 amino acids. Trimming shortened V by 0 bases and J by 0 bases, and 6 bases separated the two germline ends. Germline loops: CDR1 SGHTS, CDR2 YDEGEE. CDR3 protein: CASSLEGMNTEAFF. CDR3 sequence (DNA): TGTGCCAGCAGCTTGGAGGGTATGAACACTGAAGCTTTCTTT.

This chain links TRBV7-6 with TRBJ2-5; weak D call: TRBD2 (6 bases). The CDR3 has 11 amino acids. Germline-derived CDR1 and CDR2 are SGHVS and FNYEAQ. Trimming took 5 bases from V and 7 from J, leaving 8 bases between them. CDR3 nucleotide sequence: TGTGCCAGCAGCCCCGGGGGGACCCAGTACTTC. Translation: CASSPGGTQYF. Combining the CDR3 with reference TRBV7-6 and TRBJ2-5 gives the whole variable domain GAGVSQSPRYKVTKRGQDVALRCDPISGHVSLYWYRQALGQGPEFLTYFNYEAQQDKSGLPNDRFSAERPEGSISTLTIQRTEQRDSAMYRCASSPGGTQYFGPGTRLLVL.

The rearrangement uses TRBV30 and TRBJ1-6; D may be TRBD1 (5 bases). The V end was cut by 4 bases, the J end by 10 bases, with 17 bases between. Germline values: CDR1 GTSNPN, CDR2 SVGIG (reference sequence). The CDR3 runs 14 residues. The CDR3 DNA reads TGTGCCTGGAATGTCGGGGCAGGCGACTCACCCCTCCACTTT. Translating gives CAWNVGAGDSPLHF.